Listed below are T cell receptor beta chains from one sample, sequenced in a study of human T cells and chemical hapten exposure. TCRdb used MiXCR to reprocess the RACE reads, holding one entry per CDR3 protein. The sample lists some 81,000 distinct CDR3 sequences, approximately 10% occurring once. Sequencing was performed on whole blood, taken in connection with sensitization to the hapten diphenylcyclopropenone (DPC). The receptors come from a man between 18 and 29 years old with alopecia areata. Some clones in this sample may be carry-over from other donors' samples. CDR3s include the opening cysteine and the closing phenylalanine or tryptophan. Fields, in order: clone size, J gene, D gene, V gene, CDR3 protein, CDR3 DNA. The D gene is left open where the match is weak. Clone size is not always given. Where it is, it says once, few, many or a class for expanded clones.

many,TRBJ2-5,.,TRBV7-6,CASSFQQETQYF,TGTGCCAGCAGCTTTCAACAAGAGACCCAGTACTTC
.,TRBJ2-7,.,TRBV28,CASIGRISYEQYF,TGTGCCAGCATCGGCAGGATCTCCTACGAGCAGTACTTC
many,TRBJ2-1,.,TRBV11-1,CASSLSGQGPYNEQFF,TGTGCCAGCAGCTTATCGGGTCAGGGACCCTACAATGAGCAGTTCTTC
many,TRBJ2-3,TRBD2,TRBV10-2,CASSESLVTSGGPFEDTQYF,TGCGCCAGCAGTGAGTCACTGGTGACTAGCGGGGGCCCCTTTGAGGATACGCAGTATTTT
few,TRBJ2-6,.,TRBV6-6,CASSPGPPGANVLTF,TGTGCCAGCAGCCCCGGACCGCCTGGGGCCAACGTCCTGACTTTC
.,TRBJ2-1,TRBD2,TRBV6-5,CASSYSGLAGEQFF,TGTGCCAGCAGTTACTCGGGACTAGCTGGTGAGCAGTTCTTC
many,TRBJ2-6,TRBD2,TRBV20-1,CSATGTTGANVLTF,TGCAGTGCTACAGGGACTACCGGGGCCAACGTCCTGACTTTC
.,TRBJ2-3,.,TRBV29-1,CSAGLDTQYF,TGCAGCGCAGGTTTGGATACGCAGTATTTT
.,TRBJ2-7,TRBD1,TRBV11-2,CASSLRSQGGYEQYF,TGTGCCAGCAGCTTAAGGTCACAGGGGGGATACGAGCAGTACTTC
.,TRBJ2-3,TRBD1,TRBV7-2,CASSPQGAGGPKSTDTQYF,TGTGCCAGCAGCCCTCAGGGAGCAGGGGGCCCAAAAAGCACAGATACGCAGTATTTT
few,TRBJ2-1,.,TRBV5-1,CASSLEFNEQFF,TGCGCCAGCAGCTTGGAGTTTAATGAGCAGTTCTTC
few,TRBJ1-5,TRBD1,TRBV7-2,CASSRDRGGNQPQHF,TGTGCCAGCAGTCGAGACAGGGGAGGCAATCAGCCCCAGCATTTT
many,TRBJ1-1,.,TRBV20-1,CSAIQLLGTEAFF,TGCAGTGCTATACAACTACTAGGGACTGAAGCTTTCTTT
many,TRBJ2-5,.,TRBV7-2,CASSLQLQLPQETQYF,TGTGCCAGCAGCTTACAGTTACAGTTACCGCAAGAGACCCAGTACTTC
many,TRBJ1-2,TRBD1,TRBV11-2,CASSSLIRQGGDYGYTF,TGTGCCAGCAGCTCCCTGATCCGACAGGGTGGGGACTATGGCTACACCTTC
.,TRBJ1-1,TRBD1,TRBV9,CASSVVQGAEAFF,TGTGCCAGCAGCGTAGTACAGGGGGCTGAAGCTTTCTTT
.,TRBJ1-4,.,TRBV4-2,CASSPGTRNEKLFF,TGTGCCAGCAGCCCAGGGACCCGTAATGAAAAACTGTTTTTT
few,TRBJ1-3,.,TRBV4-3,CASSPWTVPPGNTIYF,TGCGCCAGCAGCCCATGGACAGTGCCTCCTGGAAACACCATATATTTT
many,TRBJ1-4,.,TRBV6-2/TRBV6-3,CASSYGEEKLFF,TGTGCCAGCAGTTACGGGGAAGAAAAACTGTTTTTT
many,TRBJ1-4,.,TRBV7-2,CASSLREKLFF,TGTGCCAGCAGCTTAAGGGAAAAACTGTTTTTT
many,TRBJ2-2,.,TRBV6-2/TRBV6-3,CASTPGSNTGELFF,TGTGCCAGCACCCCAGGATCCAACACCGGGGAGCTGTTTTTT
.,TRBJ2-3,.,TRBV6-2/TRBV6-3,CASRDVSYTDTQYF,TGTGCCAGCCGTGATGTTTCTTACACAGATACGCAGTATTTT
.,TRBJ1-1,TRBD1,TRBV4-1,CASSQPGQGTEAFF,TGCGCCAGCAGCCAACCGGGACAGGGCACTGAAGCTTTCTTT
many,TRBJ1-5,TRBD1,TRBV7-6,CASSQWRGTGDQPQHF,TGTGCCAGCAGCCAATGGAGGGGGACAGGGGACCAGCCCCAGCATTTT